The clone carrying this T cell receptor (beta chain) has only one observation. The entry originates in a study of T cells after somatic rescue of genetic block. Assay: immunoSEQ multiplex PCR; the TCRdb copy retains only in-frame clones and omits some. The table has about 72,000 clones, under 95% seen once. This CDR3 region has 15 residues. Germline V gene data show CDR1 as KGHSH and CDR2 as LQKENI. V was clipped by 4 bases and J by 5 bases; unmatched bases: 4. The sequence was collected from a man younger than 40. The rearrangement uses TRBV18 and TRBJ2-1; 11 positions agree with TRBD1. The sequencing input was peripheral blood mononuclear cells (PBMCs). CDR3 nucleotide sequence: TGTGCCAGCTCACGAGGACAGGGGGCGGACAATGAGCAGTTCTTC. Its translation: CASSRGQGADNEQFF.